The 15 T cell receptor beta chains in this list originate from one sample, sequenced in a study of control samples from healthy donors and cancer patients. The data were produced by immunoSEQ multiplex PCR, yet TCRdb's version contains in-frame clones alone and is incomplete. The repertoire includes 95,000 to 100,000 clones, roughly 91% of them detected once, and about 7.8% sits in the top ten. Sequencing was done on a sample of blood. The receptors here all came from a man between 25 and 39 years old in good health.

This clone occurred once. The gene calls are TRBV7-9 and TRBJ2-2, with 8 bases fitting TRBD1. The trim removed 5 bases at V and 0 bases at J, leaving 5 bases unmatched. CDR3 size: 16 residues. Germline V gives CDR1 SEHNR, CDR2 FQNEAQ (reference sequence). The CDR3 nucleotides read TGTGCCAGCAGCCCAGGACAGGGAACGAACACCGGGGAGCTGTTTTTT. Translation: CASSPGQGTNTGELFF. Full variable domain (remainder filled in from reference TRBV7-9 and TRBJ2-2): DTGVSQNPRHKITKRGQNVTFRCDPISEHNRLYWYRQTLGQGPEFLTYFQNEAQLEKSRLLSDRFSAERPKGSFSTLEIQRTEQGDSAMYLCASSPGQGTNTGELFFGEGSRLTVL.

The V call is TRBV12-5, the J call TRBJ2-3; D gene unclear. The CDR3 spans 14 residues. Germline CDR1 and CDR2: LGHNT and FRNRAP. Trimming stripped 0 bases from V and 3 bases from J, with 7 bases between. The CDR3 spells CASGLVVATDTQYF. CDR3 DNA: TGTGCTAGTGGTTTGGTCGTGGCTACAGATACGCAGTATTTT. Using reference TRBV12-5 and TRBJ2-3 for the parts outside the CDR3, the full variable domain is DARVTQTPRHKVTEMGQEVTMRCQPILGHNTVFWYRQTMMQGLELLAYFRNRAPLDDSGMPKDRFSAEMPDATLATLKIQPSEPRDSAVYFCASGLVVATDTQYFGPGTRLTVL.

This chain uses TRBV10-1 with TRBJ2-1, with 14 bases fitting TRBD2. Germline V gives CDR1 WNHNN, CDR2 SYGVQD (reference sequence). This CDR3 spans 17 amino acids. V was clipped by 2 bases and J by 1 base; unmatched bases: 1. The chain's CDR3 is CASSEGLAGGSYNEQFF. CDR3 in DNA: TGCGCCAGCAGTGAGGGACTAGCGGGGGGATCCTACAATGAGCAGTTCTTC.

This clone has just a few counts. The chain combines TRBV6-5 with TRBJ1-6; D perhaps matches TRBD1 (6 bases). V lost 2 bases to trimming and J lost 7 bases, with 6 bases between them. CDR1 MNHEY and CDR2 SVGAGI come from the germline V gene. This CDR3 comprises 13 residues. DNA of the CDR3: TGTGCCAGCAGTTACCAGGGGAATTCACCCCTCCACTTT. It is translated as CASSYQGNSPLHF.

The chain combines TRBV28 with TRBJ1-2, with 8 bases that match TRBD1. Germline lookup yields CDR1 MDHEN and CDR2 SYDVKM. Unmatched junction bases numbered 6, after V lost 9 bases and J lost 0 bases. The CDR3 is 14 residues long. CDR3 loop: CASGQGAANYGYTF. The CDR3 DNA follows: TGTGCCAGTGGTCAGGGGGCAGCTAACTATGGCTACACCTTC.

The chain employs TRBV14 and TRBJ2-5; D is tentatively TRBD1 or TRBD2 (5 bases each). The CDR3 contains 13 residues. V lost 1 base, J lost 7 bases, and 10 bases lay in between. Germline V gene sequence: CDR1 SGHDN, CDR2 FVKESK. Here the CDR3 reads CASSQGLGRTQYF. The CDR3 DNA reads TGTGCCAGCAGCCAAGGGCTGGGACGGACCCAGTACTTC.

The rearrangement uses TRBV19 and TRBJ1-2, with D maybe TRBD1 (6 bases). The CDR3 totals 15 residues. CDR1 is LNHDA, CDR2 SQIVND, per germline (reference sequence). Trimming cost V 1 base and J 5 bases, with 14 bases left between them. CDR3 in amino acids: CASSIGGRGQYGYTF. The CDR3, as DNA: TGTGCCAGTAGTATAGGCGGCAGGGGACAATATGGCTACACCTTC.

The rearrangement uses TRBV5-4 and TRBJ2-5; D is uncertain. CDR1 SGHNT and CDR2 YYREEE come from the germline V gene (reference sequence). The CDR3 contains 13 residues. Trimming stripped 2 bases from V and 6 bases from J, with 11 bases between. CDR3: CASSFRSEQTQYF. As DNA, the CDR3 is TGTGCCAGCAGCTTTCGCAGTGAACAGACCCAGTACTTC.

This chain connects TRBV15 to TRBJ1-1, with D uncertain. Germline assignment: CDR1 LNHNV and CDR2 YYDKDF (reference sequence). The CDR3 extends over 15 amino acids. V gave up 4 bases and J gave up 0 bases, with 12 bases separating them. The chain's CDR3 is CATSTGSRMNTEAFF. CDR3 DNA sequence: TGTGCCACCAGCACCGGCAGCCGCATGAACACTGAAGCTTTCTTT. Using reference TRBV15 and TRBJ1-1 for the parts outside the CDR3, the full variable domain is DAMVIQNPRYQVTQFGKPVTLSCSQTLNHNVMYWYQQKSSQAPKLLFHYYDKDFNNEADTPDNFQSRRPNTSFCFLDIRSPGLGDTAMYLCATSTGSRMNTEAFFGQGTRLTVV.

The chain has TRBV13 and TRBJ1-1; 7 bases align to TRBD1. Germline V gene lookup returns CDR1 PRHDT and CDR2 FYEKMQ (reference sequence). The CDR3 is made up of 17 amino acids. J was trimmed by 1 base and V by 1 base; bases with no gene match: 9. CDR3 loop: CASSLDRVRQGNTEAFF. CDR3 nucleotides: TGTGCCAGCAGCTTAGATCGTGTCCGACAGGGGAACACTGAAGCTTTCTTT.

J is TRBJ2-5 and V is TRBV7-8; D unclear. Germline CDR1 and CDR2: SGHVS and FQNEAQ. V gave up 4 bases and J gave up 3 bases, with 3 bases separating them. The CDR3 totals 11 residues. CDR3 in DNA: TGTGCCAGCAGCTCTAAAGAGACCCAGTACTTC. Protein: CASSSKETQYF.

The chain recombines TRBV7-9 with TRBJ1-6, with D possibly TRBD1 on 6 matching bases. The germline gives CDR1 SEHNR, CDR2 FQNEAQ (reference sequence). The length of the CDR3 is 14 residues. V lost 5 bases to trimming and J lost 7 bases, with 12 bases between them. The CDR3 region is CASSKRGANSPLHF. In DNA, the CDR3 is TGTGCCAGCAGCAAACGGGGGGCCAATTCACCCCTCCACTTT.

V and J are TRBV10-3 and TRBJ2-1; TRBD1 agrees at 9 bases. V shed 6 bases, J shed 6 bases, and the junction held 6 bases outside the gene matches. Germline V gene lookup returns CDR1 ENHRY and CDR2 SYGVKD. There are 14 residues in the CDR3. Here the CDR3 DNA reads TGTGCCATCAGGCCGACAGGGGGTGGCAATGAGCAGTTCTTC. Its protein is CAIRPTGGGNEQFF.

The V and J genes are TRBV6-5 and TRBJ2-7; the D is unclear. Trimming took off 0 bases at V and 3 bases at J, with 12 bases between the two ends. This CDR3 has 15 amino acids. From germline, CDR1 is MNHEY and CDR2 SVGAGI. CDR3 nucleotides: TGTGCCAGCAGTTACTCGACGGACGCCCTCTACGAGCAGTACTTC. Protein product: CASSYSTDALYEQYF.

The V call is TRBV3-1 (or the pseudogene TRBV3-2), the J call TRBJ2-1; 7 bases agree with TRBD2. With 1 base clipped from V and 4 bases from J, the junction kept 4 bases outside the gene matches. Germline loops: CDR1 LGHDT, CDR2 YNNKEL (reference sequence). This CDR3 comprises 15 residues. For the CDR3, the DNA is TGTGCCAGCAGCCAAGGAGCGGGAATATACAATGAGCAGTTCTTC. Its translation: CASSQGAGIYNEQFF.